The rows below give T cell receptor beta chains drawn from one sample of a study of blood T cell repertoires in COVID-19. Profiling relied on immunoSEQ multiplex PCR, and the TCRdb table lists in-frame clones only, not all of them. The sample has around 56,000 clones; about 91% are singletons. Sequencing input: peripheral blood. The receptors originated from a woman aged 60-75 years with active or convalescent COVID-19. Each CDR3 is given with its conserved first and last residue. Fields, in order: J gene, D gene, V gene, CDR3 length, CDR3 protein. A D gene is named only where the DNA matches it firmly.

TRBJ1-1 | - | TRBV28 | 9 | CASTPGTNF
TRBJ2-7 | - | TRBV9 | 15 | CASSVGPGAPYEQYF
TRBJ2-7 | TRBD2 | TRBV2 | 14 | CASIKLAGVHEQYF
TRBJ1-2 | - | TRBV11-2 | 13 | CASSLEGGEGYTF
TRBJ1-2 | TRBD1 | TRBV30 | 14 | CAWSARDRGNGYTF
TRBJ1-2 | - | TRBV28 | 16 | CASSPILRGLSYGYTF
TRBJ2-7 | - | TRBV5-6 | 14 | CASSLGGSPYEQYF
TRBJ1-5 | - | TRBV4-1 | 16 | CASSQDESGYYQPQHF
TRBJ1-3 | - | TRBV4-3 | 16 | CASSQDRLGSGNTIYF
TRBJ2-3 | - | TRBV7-3 | 14 | CASSLGTSTDTQYF
TRBJ1-1 | - | TRBV27 | 14 | CASSLSGGYTEAFF
TRBJ1-1 | - | TRBV2 | 14 | CASSVARGPREAFF
TRBJ1-1 | - | TRBV11-2 | 13 | CASSPGLGTEAFF
TRBJ1-5 | - | TRBV6-5 | 12 | CASQGSNQPQHF
TRBJ2-5 | TRBD2 | TRBV5-1 | 17 | CASSLGVSSGGQETQYF
TRBJ1-1 | - | TRBV5-1 | 14 | CASSLETLPTEAFF
TRBJ2-7 | TRBD2 | TRBV30 | 15 | CAWTRPSGRFYEQYF
TRBJ1-3 | - | TRBV30 | 13 | CAWDQGHGNTIYF
TRBJ2-5 | TRBD2 | TRBV2 | 11 | CASRGGETQYF
TRBJ2-7 | TRBD2 | TRBV6-5 | 16 | CASSYYPGTSGYEQYF
TRBJ1-3 | - | TRBV3-1/TRBV3-2 | 14 | CASSPPRQATTIYF
TRBJ2-1 | - | TRBV5-1 | 15 | CASSRGLQIYNEQFF
TRBJ1-1 | TRBD1 | TRBV6-5 | 13 | CASSTGDRTEAFF
TRBJ2-6 | - | TRBV30 | 15 | CAWRRQDPGANVLTF
TRBJ2-1 | TRBD2 | TRBV11-2 | 16 | CASNSRWRGDKNEQFF
TRBJ1-2 | - | TRBV19 | 13 | CASSIKELYGYTF
TRBJ1-1 | - | TRBV5-4 | 12 | CASSLEQGEAFF
TRBJ1-6 | - | TRBV9 | 14 | CASSVGGGNSPLHF
TRBJ2-2 | - | TRBV28 | 14 | CASSLGAWTGELFF
TRBJ2-1 | - | TRBV5-1 | 15 | CASSSRVESYNEQFF
TRBJ2-1 | - | TRBV21-1 | 17 | CASSKVLLAGVRDEQFF
TRBJ2-6 | - | TRBV7-3 | 14 | CASSSPAGANVLTF
TRBJ2-1 | TRBD2 | TRBV6-5 | 14 | CASSYGAGVGEQFF
TRBJ2-3 | TRBD1 | TRBV5-1 | 16 | CASSLTDRVGTDTQYF
TRBJ2-5 | - | TRBV2 | 11 | CASSEAETQYF
TRBJ1-1 | TRBD1 | TRBV7-9 | 13 | CASSPGQGARAFF
TRBJ2-1 | TRBD2 | TRBV10-1 | 15 | CASSETGGRNNEQFF
TRBJ1-4 | - | TRBV7-9 | 13 | CASSLEVRGKLFF
TRBJ1-3 | - | TRBV28 | 16 | CASSSPGHGSGNTIYF
TRBJ1-2 | - | TRBV28 | 13 | CATSRQASYGYTF
TRBJ2-1 | - | TRBV7-6 | 14 | CASSLSESYNEQFF
TRBJ2-7 | - | TRBV3-1/TRBV3-2 | 15 | CASSQGGGGAYEQYF
TRBJ2-1 | - | TRBV9 | 12 | CASSVHPNEQFF
TRBJ1-1 | - | TRBV20-1 | 13 | CSASSPRGTEAFF
TRBJ2-2 | - | TRBV5-1 | 13 | CASSLVYEGELFF
TRBJ2-1 | - | TRBV11-2 | 14 | CASTIDRTLVEQFF
TRBJ2-1 | TRBD2 | TRBV7-2 | 15 | CASSLAGGTYNEQFF
TRBJ2-1 | - | TRBV28 | 17 | CASFPPARPSTYNEQFF
TRBJ2-7 | TRBD1 | TRBV3-1/TRBV3-2 | 17 | CASSQATSGTGGKKQYF
TRBJ1-4 | - | TRBV28 | 14 | CASSPQRTNEKLFF
TRBJ1-2 | - | TRBV18 | 15 | CASSPGTLKNYGYTF
TRBJ1-4 | - | TRBV6-1 | 12 | CASSEVREKLFF
TRBJ1-2 | TRBD1 | TRBV5-1 | 14 | CASSLGGGRYGYTF
TRBJ1-3 | - | TRBV12-5 | 14 | CASGPSGSGNTIYF
TRBJ1-2 | TRBD1 | TRBV6-5 | 13 | CASSPQGVYGYTF